The 11 T cell receptor beta chains below were found in one sample sequenced in a study of blood T cell repertoires in COVID-19. Measured with immunoSEQ multiplex PCR; TCRdb has only the in-frame clones, and not every one. There are 150,000 to 200,000 clones in the sample; 86% occur only once, and approximately 25% lies in the top ten. Sample: PBMCs or T cells enriched from blood (not recorded which). The receptors derive from a woman in her thirties or forties in a cohort exposed to, infected with or recovered from COVID-19 (not recorded which).

The CDR3 coding sequence is TGTGCCAGCAGCGCGACAGGGACTGAAGCTTTCTTT. This translates into CASSATGTEAFF. The chain employs TRBV12-3 or TRBV12-4 and TRBJ1-1, with 7 bases that match TRBD1. This CDR3 has 12 amino acids. The V segment lost 6 bases and the J segment 5 bases; nucleotides outside the gene matches: 3.

V and J are TRBV5-8 and TRBJ2-7, with 7 bases that match TRBD2. The CDR3 runs to 15 residues. Per the germline V gene, CDR1 is SGHTS and CDR2 is YDEGEE. With V trimmed by 0 bases and J by 0 bases, 3 bases remained unmatched. The CDR3 region is CASSLGASGSYEQYF. The CDR3 DNA reads TGTGCCAGCAGCTTGGGGGCTAGCGGCTCCTACGAGCAGTACTTC.

The J gene is TRBJ1-2, the V gene TRBV4-3; no definite D call. CDR1 is LGHNA, CDR2 YSLEER, per germline. The ends were cut back, 1 base at V and 7 bases at J, with 13 bases in the middle. This CDR3 is built from 14 residues. The CDR3 spells CASSQAGKGGGYTF. The CDR3 region has the DNA TGCGCCAGCAGCCAAGCCGGGAAGGGTGGTGGCTACACCTTC.

This clone was observed a few times. V gene TRBV20-1 combines with J gene TRBJ1-3, with a tentative D call TRBD1 (5 bases). The CDR3 sequence is 11 residues long. With 3 bases removed from V and 8 bases from J, the gap between germline ends came to 8 bases. Germline loops: CDR1 DFQATT, CDR2 SNEGSKA (reference sequence). The chain's CDR3 is CSARWGDTIYF. DNA of the CDR3: TGCAGTGCTAGGTGGGGGGACACCATATATTTT.

The chain employs TRBV2 and TRBJ2-6, with 7 bases identical to TRBD1. V lost 4 bases to trimming and J lost 0 bases; unmatched junction nucleotides: 12. The germline CDR1 and CDR2 sequences are SNHLY and FYNNEI. The CDR3 is 19 amino acids. CDR3: CASSAEDRSLRSGANVLTF. As DNA, the CDR3 is TGTGCCAGCAGTGCGGAGGACAGGTCCCTTCGCTCTGGGGCCAACGTCCTGACTTTC.

The J gene is TRBJ2-1, the V gene TRBV2; D perhaps matches TRBD1 (5 bases). CDR1 and CDR2 from the germline V gene are SNHLY and FYNNEI. The ends were cut back, 7 bases at V and 0 bases at J, with 13 bases in the middle. This CDR3 is 15 amino acids long. The CDR3 sequence is CASTPQGSSYNEQFF. The CDR3 region has the DNA TGTGCCAGCACTCCTCAGGGAAGCTCCTACAATGAGCAGTTCTTC.

The chain recombines TRBV5-4 with TRBJ1-6; TRBD1 aligns across 7 bases. Trimming cost V 3 bases and J 5 bases; bases outside gene matches: 2. CDR1 is SGHNT and CDR2 is YYREEE in the germline V gene (reference sequence). The CDR3 extends over 14 amino acids. CDR3 in amino acids: CASSSGQDNSPLHF. The CDR3 DNA reads TGTGCCAGCAGCTCTGGACAGGATAATTCACCCCTCCACTTT.

This chain uses TRBV13 with TRBJ1-1; D not resolved. The germline V and J ends were trimmed by 4 bases and 4 bases, with 7 bases remaining between them. The CDR3 is 12 residues long. The germline gives CDR1 PRHDT, CDR2 FYEKMQ (reference sequence). In DNA, the CDR3 is TGTGCCAGCAGCTCGAGGGCCACTGAAGCTTTCTTT. This codes for CASSSRATEAFF.

V gene TRBV10-3 combines with J gene TRBJ1-2; 8 bases are a match to TRBD1. Looked up from germline, CDR1 is ENHRY and CDR2 is SYGVKD. With 2 bases clipped from V and 3 bases from J, the junction kept 8 bases outside the gene matches. The CDR3 is made up of 16 amino acids. The chain's CDR3 is CAISEPGTGGDYGYTF. The CDR3 bases are TGTGCCATCAGTGAGCCCGGGACAGGAGGGGACTATGGCTACACCTTC.

The chain links TRBV19 to TRBJ2-7; D possibly corresponds to TRBD1 (7 bases). The CDR3 sequence is 14 residues long. The ends were cut back, 4 bases at V and 2 bases at J, with 12 bases in the middle. Germline V gene sequence: CDR1 LNHDA, CDR2 SQIVND (reference sequence). The CDR3 nucleotides are TGTGCCAGTAGTAAACAGGGGACTCCCTACGAGCAGTACTTC. Its translation is CASSKQGTPYEQYF.

This clone appeared once. The chain has TRBV7-9 and TRBJ1-5, with a possible D match to TRBD1 (6 bases). The V end was cut by 3 bases, the J end by 1 base, with 13 bases between. This CDR3 has 16 residues. Germline V gene lookup returns CDR1 SEHNR and CDR2 FQNEAQ (reference sequence). CDR3 nucleotides: TGTGCCAGCAGCTTCGGGGGGGGCGGGAGCAATCAGCCCCAGCATTTT. It yields the protein CASSFGGGGSNQPQHF.